A single sample is the source of the 2 T cell receptor beta chains below, sequenced in a study of blood T cells in healthy people across ages. A second about 7 to 11 cycle PCR used barcoded and J-beta primers. One entry per CDR3 protein, called by TCRdb with MiXCR from the 5' RACE reads. The sample lists 800,000 to 900,000 distinct CDR3 sequences; 55% to 65% were seen once. The sequenced sample consisted of blood. All receptors come from a man under 40 in good health.

The chain has TRBV30 and TRBJ2-5, with D possibly TRBD2 on 6 matching bases. The closer fit of TRBJ2-7 to the DNA end suggests the J call may be wrong. The CDR3 covers 12 residues. The germline CDR1 and CDR2 sequences are GTSNPN and SVGIG (reference sequence). The CDR3 DNA sequence: TGTGCCTGGGCCGTGGAGGGCTACGAGCAGTACTTC. Its translation: CAWAVEGYEQYF.

V gene TRBV5-1 combines with J gene TRBJ2-4; D is ambiguous. The DNA end is more similar to TRBJ2-7, so the J call may be wrong. Germline V gene lookup returns CDR1 SGHRS and CDR2 YFSETQ. The CDR3 is made up of 16 amino acids. CDR3 DNA: TGCGCCAGCAGCTTGGATCACCTCGCCCAGGTCTACGAGCAGTACTTC. It codes for CASSLDHLAQVYEQYF.